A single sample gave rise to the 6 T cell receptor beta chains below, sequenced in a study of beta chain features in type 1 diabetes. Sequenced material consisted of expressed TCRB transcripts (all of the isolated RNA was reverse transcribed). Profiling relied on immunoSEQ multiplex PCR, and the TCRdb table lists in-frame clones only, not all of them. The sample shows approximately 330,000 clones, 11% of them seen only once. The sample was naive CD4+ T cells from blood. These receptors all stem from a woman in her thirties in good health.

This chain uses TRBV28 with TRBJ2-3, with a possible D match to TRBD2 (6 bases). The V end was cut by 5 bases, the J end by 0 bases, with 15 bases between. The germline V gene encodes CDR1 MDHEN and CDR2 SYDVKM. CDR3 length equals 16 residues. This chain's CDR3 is CASSLGPGTSTDTQYF. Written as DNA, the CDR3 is TGTGCCAGCAGTCTAGGACCCGGGACTAGCACAGATACGCAGTATTTT.

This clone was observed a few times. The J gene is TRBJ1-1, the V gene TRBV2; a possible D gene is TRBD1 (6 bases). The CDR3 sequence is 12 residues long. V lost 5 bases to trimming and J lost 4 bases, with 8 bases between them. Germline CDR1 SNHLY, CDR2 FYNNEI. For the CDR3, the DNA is TGTGCCAGCAGTCCACAGGGCACTGAAGCTTTCTTT. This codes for CASSPQGTEAFF.

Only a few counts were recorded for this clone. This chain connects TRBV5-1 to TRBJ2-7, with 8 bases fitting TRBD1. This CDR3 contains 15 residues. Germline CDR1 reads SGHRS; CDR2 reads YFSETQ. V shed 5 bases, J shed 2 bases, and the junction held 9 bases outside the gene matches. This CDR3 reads CASRMEVRGPYEQYF. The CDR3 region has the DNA TGCGCCAGCAGAATGGAGGTCAGGGGGCCCTACGAGCAGTACTTC.

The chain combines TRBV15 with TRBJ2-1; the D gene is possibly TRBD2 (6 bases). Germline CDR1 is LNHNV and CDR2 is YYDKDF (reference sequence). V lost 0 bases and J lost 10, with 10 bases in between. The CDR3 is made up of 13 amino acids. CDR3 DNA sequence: TGTGCCACCAGCAGAGACCGGGAGCCAGAGCAGTTCTTC. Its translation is CATSRDREPEQFF.

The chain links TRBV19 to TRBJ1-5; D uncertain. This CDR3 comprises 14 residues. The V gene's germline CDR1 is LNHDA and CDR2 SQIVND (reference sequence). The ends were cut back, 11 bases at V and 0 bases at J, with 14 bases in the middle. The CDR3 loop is CAGGGNPSNQPQHF. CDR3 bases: TGTGCCGGCGGAGGGAACCCTAGCAATCAGCCCCAGCATTTT.

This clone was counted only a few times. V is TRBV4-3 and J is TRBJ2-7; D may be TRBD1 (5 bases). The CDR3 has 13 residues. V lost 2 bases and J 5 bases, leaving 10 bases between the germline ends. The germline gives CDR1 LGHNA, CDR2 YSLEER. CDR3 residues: CASSQSKGHEQYF. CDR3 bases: TGCGCCAGCAGCCAATCCAAGGGGCACGAGCAGTACTTC.